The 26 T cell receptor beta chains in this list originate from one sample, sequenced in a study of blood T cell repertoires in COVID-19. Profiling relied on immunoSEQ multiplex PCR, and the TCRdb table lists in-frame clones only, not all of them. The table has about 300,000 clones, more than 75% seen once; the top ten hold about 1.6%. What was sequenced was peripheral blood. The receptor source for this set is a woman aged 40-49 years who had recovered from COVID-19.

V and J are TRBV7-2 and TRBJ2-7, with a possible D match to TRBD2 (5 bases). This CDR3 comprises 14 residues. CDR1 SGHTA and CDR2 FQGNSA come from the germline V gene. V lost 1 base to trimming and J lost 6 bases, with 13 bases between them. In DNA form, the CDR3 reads TGTGCCAGCAGCTTAGGACCGACCAGCGGCGAGCAGTACTTC. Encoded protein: CASSLGPTSGEQYF.

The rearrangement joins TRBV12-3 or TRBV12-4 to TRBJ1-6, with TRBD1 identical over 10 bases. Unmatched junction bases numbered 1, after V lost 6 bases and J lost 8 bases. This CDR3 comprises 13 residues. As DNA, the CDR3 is TGTGCCAGCAGGGGGACAGGGGATTCACCCCTCCACTTT. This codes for CASRGTGDSPLHF.

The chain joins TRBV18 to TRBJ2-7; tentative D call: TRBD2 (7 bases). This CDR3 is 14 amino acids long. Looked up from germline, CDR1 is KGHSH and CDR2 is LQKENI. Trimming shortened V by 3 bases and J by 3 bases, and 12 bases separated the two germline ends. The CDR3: CASSPEGGGYEQYF. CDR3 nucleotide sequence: TGTGCCAGCTCACCGGAGGGAGGGGGCTACGAGCAGTACTTC.

CDR3 nucleotide sequence: TGTGCCAGCAGCTTAAACCTAGCGGACACCGGGGAGCTGTTTTTT. Translation gives CASSLNLADTGELFF. The chain combines TRBV7-2 with TRBJ2-2, with 7 bases identical to TRBD2. Looked up from germline, CDR1 is SGHTA and CDR2 is FQGNSA. The CDR3 length is 15 residues. Trimming took 2 bases from V and 3 from J; bases not matched to a gene: 3.

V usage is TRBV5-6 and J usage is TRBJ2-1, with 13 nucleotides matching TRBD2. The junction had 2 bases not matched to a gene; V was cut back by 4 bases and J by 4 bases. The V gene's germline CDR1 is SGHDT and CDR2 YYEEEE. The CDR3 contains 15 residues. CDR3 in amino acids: CASSLGLAGYNEQFF. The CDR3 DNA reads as TGTGCCAGCAGCCTGGGACTAGCGGGGTACAATGAGCAGTTCTTC.

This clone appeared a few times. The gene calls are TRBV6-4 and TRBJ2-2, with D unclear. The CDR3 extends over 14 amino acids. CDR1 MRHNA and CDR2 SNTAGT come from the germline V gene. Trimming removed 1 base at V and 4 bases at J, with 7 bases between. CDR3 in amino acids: CASSDLAGTGELFF. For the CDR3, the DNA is TGTGCCAGCAGTGACTTGGCAGGCACCGGGGAGCTGTTTTTT.

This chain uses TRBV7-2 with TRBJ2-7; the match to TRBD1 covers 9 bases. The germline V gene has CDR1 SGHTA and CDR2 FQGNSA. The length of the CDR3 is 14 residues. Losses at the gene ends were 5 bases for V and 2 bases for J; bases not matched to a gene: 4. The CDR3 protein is CASSAYRGPYEQYF. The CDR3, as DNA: TGTGCCAGCAGCGCCTACAGGGGGCCCTACGAGCAGTACTTC.

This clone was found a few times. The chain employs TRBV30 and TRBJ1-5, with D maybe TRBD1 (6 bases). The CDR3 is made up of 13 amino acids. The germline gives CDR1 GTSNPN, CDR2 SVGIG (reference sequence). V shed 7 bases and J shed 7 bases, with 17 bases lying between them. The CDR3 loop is CASAGGLGQPQHF. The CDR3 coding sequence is TGTGCCTCGGCGGGGGGGCTGGGGCAGCCCCAGCATTTT.

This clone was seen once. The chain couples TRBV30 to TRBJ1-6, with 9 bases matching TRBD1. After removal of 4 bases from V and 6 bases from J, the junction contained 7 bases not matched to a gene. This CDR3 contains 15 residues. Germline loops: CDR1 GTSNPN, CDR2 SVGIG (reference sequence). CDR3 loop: CAWKGQGSGNSPLHF. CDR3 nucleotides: TGTGCCTGGAAGGGACAGGGCTCGGGTAATTCACCCCTCCACTTT.

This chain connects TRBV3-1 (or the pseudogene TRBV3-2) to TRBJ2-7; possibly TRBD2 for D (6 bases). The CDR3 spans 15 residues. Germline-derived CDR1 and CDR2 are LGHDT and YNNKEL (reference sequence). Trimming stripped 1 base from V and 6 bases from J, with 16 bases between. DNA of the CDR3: TGTGCCAGCAGCCAAGGTGGGGACTGGCTACGCGAGCAGTACTTC. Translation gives CASSQGGDWLREQYF.

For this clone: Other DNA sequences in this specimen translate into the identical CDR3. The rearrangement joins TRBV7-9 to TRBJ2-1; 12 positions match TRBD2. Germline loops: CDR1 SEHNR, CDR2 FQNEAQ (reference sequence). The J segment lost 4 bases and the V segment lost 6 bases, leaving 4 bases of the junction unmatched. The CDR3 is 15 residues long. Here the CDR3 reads CASSRTSGGYNEQFF. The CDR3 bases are TGTGCCAGCAGTCGAACTAGCGGGGGGTACAATGAGCAGTTCTTC.

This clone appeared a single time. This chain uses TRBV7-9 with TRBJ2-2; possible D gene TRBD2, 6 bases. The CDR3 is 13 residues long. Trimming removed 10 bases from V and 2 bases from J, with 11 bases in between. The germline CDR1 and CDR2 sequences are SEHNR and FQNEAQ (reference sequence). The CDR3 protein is CATRSGNTGELFF. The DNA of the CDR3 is TGTGCCACCCGTAGCGGAAACACCGGGGAGCTGTTTTTT.

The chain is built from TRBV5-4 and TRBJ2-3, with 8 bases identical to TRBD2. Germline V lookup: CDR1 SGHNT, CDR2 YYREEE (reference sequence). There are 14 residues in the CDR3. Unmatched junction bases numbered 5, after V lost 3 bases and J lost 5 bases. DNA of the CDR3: TGTGCCAGCAGCTCCTCGGGGGGGAGAGATACGCAGTATTTT. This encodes CASSSSGGRDTQYF.

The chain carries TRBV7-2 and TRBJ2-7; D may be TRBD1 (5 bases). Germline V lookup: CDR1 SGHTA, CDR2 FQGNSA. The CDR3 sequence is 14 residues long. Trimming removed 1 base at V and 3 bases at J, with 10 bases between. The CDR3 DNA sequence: TGTGCCAGCAGCTTAGGTTGGACAAACTACGAGCAGTACTTC. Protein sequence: CASSLGWTNYEQYF.

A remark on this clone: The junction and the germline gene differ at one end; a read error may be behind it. The chain's CDR3 is CASSLDMWPGDF. The CDR3 DNA reads as TGTGCCAGCAGTTTAGATATGTGGCCAGGGGACTTC. J is TRBJ2-4 and V is TRBV28; maybe TRBD1 (6 bases). CDR1 is MDHEN and CDR2 is SYDVKM in the germline V gene. The CDR3 is made up of 12 amino acids. Filled out from reference TRBV28 and TRBJ2-4, the complete variable domain reads DVKVTQSSRYLVKRTGEKVFLECVQDMDHENMFWYRQDPGLGLRLIYFSYDVKMKEKGDIPEGYSVSREKKERFSLILESASTNQTSMYLCASSLDMWPGDFGAGTRLSVL.

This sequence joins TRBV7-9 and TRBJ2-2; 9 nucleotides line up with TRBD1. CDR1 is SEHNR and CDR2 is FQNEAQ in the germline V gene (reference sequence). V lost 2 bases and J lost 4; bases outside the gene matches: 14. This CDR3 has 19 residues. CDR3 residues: CASSLTYLRTGAGTGELFF. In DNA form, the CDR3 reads TGTGCCAGCAGCTTAACTTATCTCCGGACAGGGGCGGGCACCGGGGAGCTGTTTTTT. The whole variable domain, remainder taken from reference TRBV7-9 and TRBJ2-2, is DTGVSQNPRHKITKRGQNVTFRCDPISEHNRLYWYRQTLGQGPEFLTYFQNEAQLEKSRLLSDRFSAERPKGSFSTLEIQRTEQGDSAMYLCASSLTYLRTGAGTGELFFGEGSRLTVL.

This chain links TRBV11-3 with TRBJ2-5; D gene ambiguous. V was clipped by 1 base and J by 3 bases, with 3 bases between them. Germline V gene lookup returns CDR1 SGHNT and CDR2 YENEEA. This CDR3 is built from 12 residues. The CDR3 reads CASSLGEETQYF. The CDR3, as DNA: TGTGCCAGCAGCTTAGGAGAAGAGACCCAGTACTTC.

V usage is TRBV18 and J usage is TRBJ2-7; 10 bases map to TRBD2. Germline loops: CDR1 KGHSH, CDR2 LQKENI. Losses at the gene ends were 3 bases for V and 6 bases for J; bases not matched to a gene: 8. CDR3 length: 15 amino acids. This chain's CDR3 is CASSPGERGGGEQYF. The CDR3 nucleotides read TGTGCCAGCTCACCGGGGGAGCGGGGGGGCGGCGAGCAGTACTTC.

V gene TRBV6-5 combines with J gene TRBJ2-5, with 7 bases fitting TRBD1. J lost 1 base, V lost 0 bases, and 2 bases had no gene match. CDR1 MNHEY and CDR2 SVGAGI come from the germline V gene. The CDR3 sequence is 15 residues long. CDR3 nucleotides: TGTGCCAGCAGTTACTCCGACAGGGCCCAAGAGACCCAGTACTTC. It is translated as CASSYSDRAQETQYF.

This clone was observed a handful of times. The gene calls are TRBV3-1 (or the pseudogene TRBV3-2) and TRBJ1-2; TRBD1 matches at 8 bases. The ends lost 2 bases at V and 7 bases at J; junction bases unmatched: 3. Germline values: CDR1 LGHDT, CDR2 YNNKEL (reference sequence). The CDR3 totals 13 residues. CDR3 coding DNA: TGTGCCAGCAGCCAACTGGACAGGGTTGGCTACACCTTC. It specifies CASSQLDRVGYTF.

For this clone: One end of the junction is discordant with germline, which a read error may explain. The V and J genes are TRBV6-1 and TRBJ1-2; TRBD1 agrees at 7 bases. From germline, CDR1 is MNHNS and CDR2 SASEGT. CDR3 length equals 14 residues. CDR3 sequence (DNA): TGTGCCAGCAGGGAAGGGGGCGCGATCTATGGCTACACCTTC. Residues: CASREGGAIYGYTF.

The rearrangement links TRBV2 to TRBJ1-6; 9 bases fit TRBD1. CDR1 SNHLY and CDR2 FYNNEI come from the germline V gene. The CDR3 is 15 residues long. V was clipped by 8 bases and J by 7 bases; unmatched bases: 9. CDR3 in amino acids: CASELQGAANSPLHF. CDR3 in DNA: TGTGCCAGCGAGTTACAGGGGGCAGCGAATTCACCCCTCCACTTT. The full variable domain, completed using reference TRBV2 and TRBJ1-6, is EPEVTQTPSHQVTQMGQEVILRCVPISNHLYFYWYRQILGQKVEFLVSFYNNEISEKSEIFDDQFSVERPDGSNFTLKIRSTKLEDSAMYFCASELQGAANSPLHFGNGTRLTVT.

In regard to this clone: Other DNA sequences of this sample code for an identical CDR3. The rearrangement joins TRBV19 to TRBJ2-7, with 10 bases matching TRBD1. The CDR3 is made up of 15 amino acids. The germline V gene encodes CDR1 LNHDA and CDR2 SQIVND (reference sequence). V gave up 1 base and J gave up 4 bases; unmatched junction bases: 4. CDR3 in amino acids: CASSIGQGAFYEQYF. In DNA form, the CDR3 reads TGTGCCAGTAGTATAGGACAGGGGGCCTTTTACGAGCAGTACTTC.

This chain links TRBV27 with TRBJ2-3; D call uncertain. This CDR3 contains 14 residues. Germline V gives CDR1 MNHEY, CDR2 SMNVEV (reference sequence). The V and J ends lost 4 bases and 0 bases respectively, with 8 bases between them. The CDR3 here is CASSSPGSTDTQYF. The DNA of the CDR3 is TGTGCCAGCAGTTCGCCAGGTAGCACAGATACGCAGTATTTT.

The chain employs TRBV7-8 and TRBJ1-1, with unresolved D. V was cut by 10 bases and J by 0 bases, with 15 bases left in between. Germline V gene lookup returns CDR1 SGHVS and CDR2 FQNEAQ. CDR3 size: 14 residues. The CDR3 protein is CATRSRTVNTEAFF. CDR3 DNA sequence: TGTGCCACCCGTAGCAGGACTGTGAACACTGAAGCTTTCTTT. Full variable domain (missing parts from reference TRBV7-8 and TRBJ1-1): GAGVSQSPRYKVAKRGQDVALRCDPISGHVSLFWYQQALGQGPEFLTYFQNEAQLDKSGLPSDRFFAERPEGSVSTLKIQRTQQEDSAVYLCATRSRTVNTEAFFGQGTRLTVV.

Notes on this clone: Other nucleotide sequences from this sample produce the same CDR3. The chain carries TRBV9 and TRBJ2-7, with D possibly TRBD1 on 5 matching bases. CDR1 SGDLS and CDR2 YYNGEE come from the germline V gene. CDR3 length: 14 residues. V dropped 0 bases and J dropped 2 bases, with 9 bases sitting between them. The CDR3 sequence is CASSVGAGPYEQYF. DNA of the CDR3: TGTGCCAGCAGCGTAGGAGCAGGGCCCTACGAGCAGTACTTC.